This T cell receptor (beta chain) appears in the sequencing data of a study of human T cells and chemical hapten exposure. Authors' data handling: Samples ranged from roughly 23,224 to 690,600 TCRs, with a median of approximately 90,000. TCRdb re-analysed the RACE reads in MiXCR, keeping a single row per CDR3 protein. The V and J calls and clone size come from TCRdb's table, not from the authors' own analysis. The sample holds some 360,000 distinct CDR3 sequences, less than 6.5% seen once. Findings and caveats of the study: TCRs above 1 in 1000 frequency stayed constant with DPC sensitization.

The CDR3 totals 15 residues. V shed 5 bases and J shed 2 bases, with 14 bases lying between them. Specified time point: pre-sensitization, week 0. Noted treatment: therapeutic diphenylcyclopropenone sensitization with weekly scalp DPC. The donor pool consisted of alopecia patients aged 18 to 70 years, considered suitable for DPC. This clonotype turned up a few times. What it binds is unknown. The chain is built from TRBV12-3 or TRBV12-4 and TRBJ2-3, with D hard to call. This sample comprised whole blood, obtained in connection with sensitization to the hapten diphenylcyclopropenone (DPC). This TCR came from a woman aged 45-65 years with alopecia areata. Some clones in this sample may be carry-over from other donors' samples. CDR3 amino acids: CASSPDGKNTDTQYF. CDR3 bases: TGTGCCAGCAGTCCCGATGGTAAAAACACAGATACGCAGTATTTT.